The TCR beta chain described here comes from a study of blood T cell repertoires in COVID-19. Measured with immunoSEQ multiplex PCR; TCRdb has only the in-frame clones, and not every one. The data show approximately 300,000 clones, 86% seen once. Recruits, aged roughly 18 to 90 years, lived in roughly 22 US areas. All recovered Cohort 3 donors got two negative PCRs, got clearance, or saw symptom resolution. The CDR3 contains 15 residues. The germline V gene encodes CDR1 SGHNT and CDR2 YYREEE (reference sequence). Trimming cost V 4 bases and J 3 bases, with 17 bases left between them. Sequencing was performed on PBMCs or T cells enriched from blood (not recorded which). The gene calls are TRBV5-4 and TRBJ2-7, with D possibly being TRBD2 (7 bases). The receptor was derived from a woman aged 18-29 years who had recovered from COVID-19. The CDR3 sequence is CASSMSPGGGYEQYF. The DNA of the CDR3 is TGTGCCAGCAGCATGAGCCCGGGGGGCGGCTACGAGCAGTACTTC.